The 27 T cell receptor beta chains listed next were all sequenced from one sample in a study of post-analysis software for immune sequencing data. General study findings and limits: Controls showed lower frequencies than patients for five or six TRBV segments, and TRBV5-6, TRBV5-1 and TRBV20-1 were among these.

Which antigens these TCRs recognize remains unknown. Unique molecular identifiers were carried by the TCR beta cDNA libraries. Using its own MiXCR run on the PCR reads, TCRdb lists one record per CDR3 protein. The data hold roughly 430,000 distinct CDR3 sequences, with more than 30% observed a single time. The sample taken for sequencing was blood. The origin of the receptors is a girl aged 2 to 10 with multiple sclerosis.

This sequence joins TRBV27 and TRBJ2-3; 7 nucleotides align to TRBD2. Germline CDR1 MNHEY, CDR2 SMNVEV (reference sequence). The CDR3 spans 15 residues. Trimming at V came to 3 bases and at J to 1 base, leaving 4 bases not matched to a gene. CDR3 amino acids: CASSFLTSGTDTQYF. The CDR3 DNA sequence: TGTGCCAGCAGTTTTCTTACTAGCGGCACAGATACGCAGTATTTT.

The gene calls are TRBV15 and TRBJ2-5; 9 bases line up with TRBD1. V shed 8 bases and J 2 bases; nucleotides not matched to a gene: 15. Germline CDR1 reads LNHNV; CDR2 reads YYDKDF (reference sequence). This CDR3 is built from 17 residues. The CDR3 DNA sequence: TGTGCCACCTCCGAGGGACAGGGTGGGGGCGATCAAGAGACCCAGTACTTC. Translating gives CATSEGQGGGDQETQYF.

The chain combines TRBV28 with TRBJ1-1; D is undetermined. The CDR3 covers 11 residues. V was shortened by 6 bases and J by 7 bases, with 9 bases between the two germline ends. Germline lookup yields CDR1 MDHEN and CDR2 SYDVKM. CDR3 bases: TGTGCCAGCAGCTACTCCCTTGAAGCTTTCTTT. Translating it yields CASSYSLEAFF. Full variable domain (rest looked up from reference TRBV28 and TRBJ1-1): DVKVTQSSRYLVKRTGEKVFLECVQDMDHENMFWYRQDPGLGLRLIYFSYDVKMKEKGDIPEGYSVSREKKERFSLILESASTNQTSMYLCASSYSLEAFFGQGTRLTVV.

This clonotype occurred many times. The rearrangement uses TRBV7-2 and TRBJ2-3; a weak D match, TRBD1 (7 bases). The V gene lost 6 bases and the J gene lost 5 bases, with 15 bases spanning the gap. The CDR3 covers 14 residues. Per germline, CDR1 SGHTA and CDR2 FQGNSA. For the CDR3, the DNA is TGTGCCAGCAGTACAGGGGCGGGGTTAGATACGCAGTATTTT. Protein product: CASSTGAGLDTQYF.

The table lists this clonotype with a few counts. J is TRBJ1-2 and V is TRBV4-1, with 7 bases fitting TRBD1. The germline CDR1 and CDR2 sequences are MGHRA and YSYEKL. Unmatched junction bases numbered 4, after V lost 3 bases and J lost 3 bases. The CDR3 spans 14 residues. DNA for the CDR3: TGCGCCAGCAGCCACGACAGGGAAGACTATGGCTACACCTTC. The encoded protein is CASSHDREDYGYTF.

This clonotype appeared a single time. The chain is built from TRBV3-1 and TRBJ2-3; D remains unclear. There are 16 residues in the CDR3. CDR1 is LGHDT, CDR2 YNNKEL, per germline (reference sequence). Trimming cost V 0 bases and J 8 bases, with 18 bases left between them. In DNA, the CDR3 is TGTGCCAGCAGCCAAGATCCAGGTTTCTCGATAGGTACGCAGTATTTT. Residues: CASSQDPGFSIGTQYF.

This chain links TRBV6-5 with TRBJ2-1; 9 bases agree with TRBD1. The CDR3 loop spans 14 amino acids. The V gene end was trimmed by 4 bases and the J gene end by 14 bases; junction bases not matched to a gene: 12. From germline, CDR1 is MNHEY and CDR2 SVGAGI. CDR3 sequence (DNA): TGTGCCAGCAGTTCCCGGACAGGGGAACCCTCGGAGTTCTTC. It yields the protein CASSSRTGEPSEFF.

This chain connects TRBV6-2 or TRBV6-3 to TRBJ2-5, with D maybe TRBD2 (5 bases). Germline V gene lookup returns CDR1 MNHEY and CDR2 SVGEGT. This CDR3 region has 13 residues. Trimming took 3 bases from V and 4 from J, leaving 9 bases between them. The CDR3 nucleotides read TGTGCCAGCAGTTATTGGGAGCGAGAGACCCAGTACTTC. Its translation: CASSYWERETQYF.

This chain links TRBV4-1 with TRBJ1-4; D is unclear. Trimming shortened V by 0 bases and J by 12 bases, and 11 bases separated the two germline ends. The germline CDR1 and CDR2 sequences are MGHRA and YSYEKL. The CDR3 has 13 amino acids. CDR3 residues: CASSQEGLRELFF. The CDR3 DNA reads as TGCGCCAGCAGCCAAGAAGGCCTGAGGGAACTGTTTTTT.

This chain connects TRBV12-3 or TRBV12-4 to TRBJ1-2, with 7 bases identical to TRBD1. The junction had 11 bases not matched to a gene; V was cut back by 3 bases and J by 13 bases. This CDR3 has 13 amino acids. CDR3 region: CASSFSGQAVSTF. CDR3 DNA sequence: TGTGCCAGCAGTTTTTCCGGACAGGCAGTTTCCACCTTC.

This sequence joins TRBV10-3 and TRBJ2-5; 13 bases map to TRBD2. CDR3 length equals 16 residues. Trimming cost V 4 bases and J 2 bases; bases outside gene matches: 4. Per the germline V gene, CDR1 is ENHRY and CDR2 is SYGVKD. CDR3 bases: TGTGCCATCAGTGCAGGACTAGCGGGAGAACAAGAGACCCAGTACTTC. It is translated as CAISAGLAGEQETQYF.

In its sample, this clonotype was seen a few times. The chain couples TRBV4-3 to TRBJ2-1; D may be TRBD2 (6 bases). This CDR3 region has 16 residues. CDR1 is LGHNA and CDR2 is YSLEER in the germline V gene. The ends were cut back, 4 bases at V and 2 bases at J, with 15 bases in the middle. CDR3 in amino acids: CASSPGRLVTYNEQFF. The CDR3, as DNA: TGCGCCAGCAGCCCAGGGAGACTAGTTACCTACAATGAGCAGTTCTTC.

This chain uses TRBV20-1 with TRBJ1-2, with TRBD1 matching 8 bases. CDR1 and CDR2 from the germline V gene are DFQATT and SNEGSKA (reference sequence). V lost 6 bases, J lost 0 bases, and 9 bases stayed unmatched. This CDR3 is 15 amino acids long. DNA of the CDR3: TGCAGTGCCCGTACCCGACAGGGGACTAACTATGGCTACACCTTC. As protein: CSARTRQGTNYGYTF.

This rearrangement joins TRBV15 to TRBJ2-5, with D possibly TRBD2 on 5 matching bases. The V end was cut by 3 bases, the J end by 5 bases, with 13 bases between. The CDR3 has 14 residues. Germline CDR1 and CDR2: LNHNV and YYDKDF (reference sequence). Written as DNA, the CDR3 is TGTGCCACCAGCAGTCGACGTTCGGGGGAGACCCAGTACTTC. Translating gives CATSSRRSGETQYF.

The chain has TRBV28 and TRBJ2-2; D gene unclear. V was pared by 3 bases and J by 4 bases, with 9 bases between. The CDR3 loop spans 14 amino acids. CDR1 and CDR2 (germline): MDHEN, SYDVKM. The CDR3 reads CASSFRRTTGELFF. In nucleotides, the CDR3 is TGTGCCAGCAGTTTTAGGAGAACCACCGGGGAGCTGTTTTTT.

V and J are TRBV20-1 and TRBJ2-5; D is unclear. Between the trimmed V and J ends, which lost 6 bases and 6 bases, there was a span of 8 bases. Germline V CDR1 and CDR2: DFQATT, SNEGSKA (reference sequence). The CDR3 contains 10 residues. The CDR3 region has the DNA TGCAGTGCGGAGTCGAAGACCCAGTACTTC. It specifies CSAESKTQYF.

This clonotype was found a few times. The chain has TRBV9 and TRBJ2-4, with TRBD1 matching over 11 bases. After removal of 4 bases from V and 13 bases from J, the junction contained 10 bases not matched to a gene. The CDR3 runs to 14 residues. Germline CDR1 is SGDLS and CDR2 is YYNGEE. The CDR3 region has the DNA TGTGCCAGCAGCCTAGGACAGGGGGCTTGGGAGCAGTACTTC. The encoded protein is CASSLGQGAWEQYF.

The chain employs TRBV11-2 and TRBJ2-7; a possible D gene is TRBD1 (5 bases). The DNA end is more similar to TRBJ2-5, so the J call may be wrong. The germline gives CDR1 SGHAT, CDR2 FQNNGV. The CDR3 is 14 amino acids. The chain's CDR3 is CASSSQQGWETQYF. In DNA form, the CDR3 reads TGTGCCAGCAGCTCCCAGCAGGGCTGGGAGACCCAGTACTTC.

This chain uses TRBV7-3 with TRBJ2-7, with D possibly TRBD1 on 6 matching bases. Germline V gene data show CDR1 as SGHTA and CDR2 as FQGTGA. V shed 1 base and J shed 4 bases, with 8 bases lying between them. The CDR3 has 13 residues. The chain's CDR3 is CASSLKDSYEQYF. In DNA, the CDR3 is TGTGCCAGCAGCTTAAAGGACAGTTACGAGCAGTACTTC.

The chain carries TRBV12-3 or TRBV12-4 and TRBJ1-1; D gene unclear. Trimming pared 3 bases from V and 11 bases from J, leaving 13 bases between. The CDR3 has 12 amino acids. CDR3 in amino acids: CASSFITTGAFF. CDR3 in DNA: TGTGCCAGCAGTTTTATCACGACTGGGGCTTTCTTT.

Note on this clonotype: At one of its ends the junction is not consistent with the germline gene, which may arise from a read error. The chain has TRBV6-5 and TRBJ2-5, with D tentatively TRBD2 (5 bases). Germline V lookup: CDR1 MNHEY, CDR2 SVGAGI. CDR3 length: 16 residues. CDR3: CAGSGLGSTLQETQYF. CDR3 nucleotide sequence: TGTGCCGGCAGCGGTCTGGGGAGTACTCTTCAAGAGACCCAGTACTTC.

The V and J genes are TRBV20-1 and TRBJ2-1; D call uncertain. The CDR3 totals 13 residues. V gave up 0 bases and J gave up 5 bases, with 8 bases separating them. Germline assignment: CDR1 DFQATT and CDR2 SNEGSKA (reference sequence). CDR3 loop: CSARERSDNEQFF. The CDR3 nucleotides read TGCAGTGCTAGAGAGCGGAGCGACAATGAGCAGTTCTTC.

The gene calls are TRBV7-9 and TRBJ1-1, with 8 bases aligning to TRBD1. V was pared by 4 bases and J by 10 bases, with 8 bases of the junction left unmatched. Looked up from germline, CDR1 is SEHNR and CDR2 is FQNEAQ (reference sequence). The CDR3 is 13 amino acids. Here the CDR3 reads CASSSGQGWGAFF. The CDR3 DNA reads TGTGCCAGCAGCTCCGGACAGGGATGGGGAGCTTTCTTT. Using reference TRBV7-9 and TRBJ1-1 for the parts outside the CDR3, the full variable domain is DTGVSQNPRHKITKRGQNVTFRCDPISEHNRLYWYRQTLGQGPEFLTYFQNEAQLEKSRLLSDRFSAERPKGSFSTLEIQRTEQGDSAMYLCASSSGQGWGAFFGQGTRLTVV.

Written as DNA, the CDR3 is TGTGCCAGCAAAGCCGTAAACATTCAGTACTTC. Its translation is CASKAVNIQYF. J is TRBJ2-4 and V is TRBV28; D gene uncertain. Germline-derived CDR1 and CDR2 are MDHEN and SYDVKM. This CDR3 is 11 amino acids long. V shed 7 bases and J shed 6 bases, with 7 bases lying between them.

The chain employs TRBV20-1 and TRBJ2-3; D is possibly TRBD2 (5 bases). The germline CDR1 and CDR2 sequences are DFQATT and SNEGSKA (reference sequence). Trimming took 3 bases from V and 2 from J, leaving 15 bases between them. The CDR3 runs to 15 residues. The CDR3 coding sequence is TGCAGTGCTAGGGGTATCCAGCGGATCACAGATACGCAGTATTTT. Amino acid sequence: CSARGIQRITDTQYF.

V is TRBV4-1 and J is TRBJ2-5, with 11 bases lining up with TRBD1. TRBJ2-7 matches the DNA end more closely, so the J call is doubtful. Germline CDR1 is MGHRA and CDR2 is YSYEKL. This CDR3 contains 16 residues. This CDR3 is CASSQVAGTGGYEQYF. CDR3 DNA sequence: TGCGCCAGCAGCCAAGTCGCCGGGACAGGGGGCTACGAGCAGTACTTC.

In this sample, this clonotype turned up a few times. A read error may account for a junction end that differs from germline. This chain uses TRBV6-5 with TRBJ1-4, with D possibly being TRBD1 (5 bases). Per germline, CDR1 MNHEY and CDR2 SVGAGI. The CDR3 covers 15 residues. The CDR3 here is CASSRVRTTNEKRFF. In nucleotides, the CDR3 is TGTGCCAGCAGTAGAGTCCGGACAACTAATGAAAAACGGTTTTTT.